The source of this TCR beta chain is a study of blood T cell repertoires in COVID-19. There are 14 residues in the CDR3. J was trimmed by 8 bases and V by 5 bases; bases with no gene match: 8. Per the germline V gene, CDR1 is SGHTA and CDR2 is FQGNSA. Sequenced by immunoSEQ multiplex PCR; TCRdb stores in-frame clones only, minus some. The data hold tens of thousands of clones, with about 86% observed a single time. The chain recombines TRBV7-2 with TRBJ1-4, with TRBD1 matching over 7 bases. This TCR derives from a man aged 50 or older with acute or convalescent COVID-19. Sequencing was carried out using peripheral blood. The CDR3 nucleotides read TGTGCCAGCAGCCTACAGGGGCCCAGGGAAAAACTGTTTTTT. This codes for CASSLQGPREKLFF.